This T cell receptor (beta chain) was sequenced during a study of OX40 agonist ivuxolimab in advanced cancers. Study-wide background: Aged roughly 23 to 85 with a mean of approximately 60 years, they were about 83% male. About 40% of patients had received prior checkpoint inhibitor therapy. General study findings and limits: More expanded clones were found, on average, in CD8+ than in CD4+ T cells.

Concerning this clone itself: The antigen is unknown.

TCRdb keeps only in-frame clones here, not all; method: immunoSEQ multiplex PCR. The sample lists 59,000 or so clones; 82% were seen once. The CDR3 has 15 amino acids. V was cut by 5 bases and J by 1 base, with 14 bases left in between. CDR1 and CDR2 from the germline V gene are MNHEY and SVGAGI. Sequenced material: CD4+ or CD8+ T cells sorted from blood, taken in a trial of the OX40 agonist ivuxolimab. The source of this sequence is an adult with an advanced solid tumor such as melanoma, head and neck, liver or kidney cancer. The rearrangement links TRBV6-5 to TRBJ1-1, with D perhaps matching TRBD1 (6 bases). CDR3: CASSLGGARNTEAFF. The CDR3 DNA sequence: TGTGCCAGCAGTCTGGGGGGGGCCCGGAACACTGAAGCTTTCTTT.